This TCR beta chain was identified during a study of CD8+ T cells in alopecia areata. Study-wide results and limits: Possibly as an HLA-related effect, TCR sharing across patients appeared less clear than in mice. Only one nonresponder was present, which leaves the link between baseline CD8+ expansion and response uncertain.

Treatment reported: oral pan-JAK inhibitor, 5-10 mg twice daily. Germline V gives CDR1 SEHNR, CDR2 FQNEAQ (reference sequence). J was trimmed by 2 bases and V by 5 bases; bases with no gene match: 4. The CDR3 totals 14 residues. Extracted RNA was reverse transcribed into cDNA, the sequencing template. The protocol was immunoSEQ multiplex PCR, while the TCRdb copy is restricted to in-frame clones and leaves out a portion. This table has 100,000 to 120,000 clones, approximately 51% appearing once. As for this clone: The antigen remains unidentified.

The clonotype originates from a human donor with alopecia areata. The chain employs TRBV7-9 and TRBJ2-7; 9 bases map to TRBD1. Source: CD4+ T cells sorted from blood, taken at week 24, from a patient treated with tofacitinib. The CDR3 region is CASSADRGAYEQYF. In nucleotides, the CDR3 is TGTGCCAGCAGCGCCGACAGGGGGGCCTACGAGCAGTACTTC.